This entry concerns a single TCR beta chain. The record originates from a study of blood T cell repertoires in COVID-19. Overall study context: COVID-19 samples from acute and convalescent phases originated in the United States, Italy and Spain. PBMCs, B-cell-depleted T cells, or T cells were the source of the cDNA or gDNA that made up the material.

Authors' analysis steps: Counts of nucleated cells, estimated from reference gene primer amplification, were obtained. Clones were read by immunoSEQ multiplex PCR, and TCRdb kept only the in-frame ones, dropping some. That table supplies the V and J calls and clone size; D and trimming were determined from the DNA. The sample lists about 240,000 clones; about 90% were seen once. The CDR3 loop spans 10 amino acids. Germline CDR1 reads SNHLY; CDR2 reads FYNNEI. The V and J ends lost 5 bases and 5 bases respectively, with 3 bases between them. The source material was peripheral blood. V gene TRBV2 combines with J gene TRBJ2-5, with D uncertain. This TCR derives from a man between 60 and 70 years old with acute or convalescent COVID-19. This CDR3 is CASSRETQYF. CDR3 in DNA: TGTGCCAGCAGTCGGGAGACCCAGTACTTC.